This TCR beta chain was identified during a study of blood T cell repertoires in COVID-19. Trimming took 8 bases from V and 4 from J, leaving 18 bases between them. The CDR3 consists of 14 residues. Germline CDR1 reads MNHEY; CDR2 reads SMNVEV (reference sequence). The sample holds a few counts of this clone. Data came from immunoSEQ multiplex PCR; TCRdb stores just in-frame clones and leaves some out. The sample includes over 200,000 clones, approximately 84% of them seen just once. The source material was peripheral blood. The gene calls are TRBV27 and TRBJ2-7; a possible D gene is TRBD2 (5 bases). This clonotype was sampled from a man in his forties or fifties with active or convalescent COVID-19. CDR3 amino acids: CASGEAERGYEQYF. DNA of the CDR3: TGTGCCAGCGGTGAGGCAGAACGAGGGTACGAGCAGTACTTC.